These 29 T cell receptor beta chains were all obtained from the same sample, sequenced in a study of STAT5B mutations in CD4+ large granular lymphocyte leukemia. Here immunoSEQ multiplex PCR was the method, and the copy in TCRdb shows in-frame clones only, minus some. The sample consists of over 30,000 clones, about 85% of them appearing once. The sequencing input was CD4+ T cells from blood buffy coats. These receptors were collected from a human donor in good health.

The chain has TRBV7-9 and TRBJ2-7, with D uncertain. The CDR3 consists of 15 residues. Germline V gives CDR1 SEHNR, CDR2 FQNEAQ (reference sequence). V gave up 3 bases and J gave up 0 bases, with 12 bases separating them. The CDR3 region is CASSFGDASSYEQYF. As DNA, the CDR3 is TGTGCCAGCAGCTTCGGAGACGCGAGCTCCTACGAGCAGTACTTC.

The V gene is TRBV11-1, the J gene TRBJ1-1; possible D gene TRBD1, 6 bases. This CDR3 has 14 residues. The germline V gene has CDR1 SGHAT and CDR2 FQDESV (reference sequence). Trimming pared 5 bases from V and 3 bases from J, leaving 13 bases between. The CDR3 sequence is CASSLGAFDTEAFF. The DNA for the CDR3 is TGTGCCAGCAGCCTGGGGGCCTTTGACACTGAAGCTTTCTTT. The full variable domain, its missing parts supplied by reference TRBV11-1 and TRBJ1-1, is EAEVAQSPRYKITEKSQAVAFWCDPISGHATLYWYRQILGQGPELLVQFQDESVVDDSQLPKDRFSAERLKGVDSTLKIQPAELGDSAMYLCASSLGAFDTEAFFGQGTRLTVV.

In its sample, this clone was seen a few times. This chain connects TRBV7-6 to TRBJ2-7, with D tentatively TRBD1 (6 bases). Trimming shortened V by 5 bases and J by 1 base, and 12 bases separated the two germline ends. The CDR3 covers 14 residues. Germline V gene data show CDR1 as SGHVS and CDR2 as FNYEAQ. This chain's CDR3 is CASSASQGSYEQYF. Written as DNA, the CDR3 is TGTGCCAGCAGCGCATCACAGGGTTCCTACGAGCAGTACTTC.

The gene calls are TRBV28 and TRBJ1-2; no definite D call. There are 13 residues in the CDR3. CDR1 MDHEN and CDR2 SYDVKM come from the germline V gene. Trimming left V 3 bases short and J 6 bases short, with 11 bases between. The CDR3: CASSFGRSHGYTF. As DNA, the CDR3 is TGTGCCAGCAGTTTCGGCAGGTCTCATGGCTACACCTTC.

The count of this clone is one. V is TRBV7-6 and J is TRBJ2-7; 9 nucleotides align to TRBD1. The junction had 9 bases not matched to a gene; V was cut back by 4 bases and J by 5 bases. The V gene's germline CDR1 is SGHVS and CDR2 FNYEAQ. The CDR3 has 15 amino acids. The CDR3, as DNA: TGTGCCAGCAGCTCATCACAGGGGGCGACGGACGAGCAGTACTTC. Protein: CASSSSQGATDEQYF.

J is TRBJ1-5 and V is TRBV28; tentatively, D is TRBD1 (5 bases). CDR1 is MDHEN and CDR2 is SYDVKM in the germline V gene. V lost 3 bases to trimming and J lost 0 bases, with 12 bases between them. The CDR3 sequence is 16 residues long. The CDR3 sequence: CASSLLRGSSNQPQHF. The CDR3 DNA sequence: TGTGCCAGCAGTTTGCTAAGGGGTAGTAGCAATCAGCCCCAGCATTTT.

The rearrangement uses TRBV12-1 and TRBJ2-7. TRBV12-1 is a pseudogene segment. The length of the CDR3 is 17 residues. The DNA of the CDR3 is TGTGCCAGCAGCTTTGAGTATTGGGACCAATCTGGGAACGAGCAGTACTTC. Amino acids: CASSFEYWDQSGNEQYF.

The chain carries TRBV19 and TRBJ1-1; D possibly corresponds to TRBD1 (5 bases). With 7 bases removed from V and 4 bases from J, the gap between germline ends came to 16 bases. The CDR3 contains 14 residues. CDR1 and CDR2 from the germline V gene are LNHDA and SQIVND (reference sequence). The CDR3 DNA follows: TGTGCCAGTACCCCACCCTCGGGGGGCACTGAAGCTTTCTTT. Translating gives CASTPPSGGTEAFF.

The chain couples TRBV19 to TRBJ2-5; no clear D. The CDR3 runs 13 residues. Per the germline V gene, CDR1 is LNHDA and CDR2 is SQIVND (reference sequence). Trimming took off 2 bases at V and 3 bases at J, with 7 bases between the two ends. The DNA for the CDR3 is TGTGCCAGTAGTATAAACAGTGAAGAGACCCAGTACTTC. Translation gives CASSINSEETQYF.

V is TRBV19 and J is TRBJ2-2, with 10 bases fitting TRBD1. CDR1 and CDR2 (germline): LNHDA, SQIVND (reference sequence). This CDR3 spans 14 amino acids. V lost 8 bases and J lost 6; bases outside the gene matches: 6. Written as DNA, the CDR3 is TGTGCCAGTGGGGGGACAGGGGTCGCCGGGGAGCTGTTTTTT. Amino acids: CASGGTGVAGELFF.

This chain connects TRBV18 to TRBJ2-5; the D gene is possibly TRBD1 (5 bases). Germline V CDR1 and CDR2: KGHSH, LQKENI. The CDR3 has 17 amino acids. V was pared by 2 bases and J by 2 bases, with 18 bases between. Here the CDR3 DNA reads TGTGCCAGCTCACCAAACCGCCCATCCGCAGGGCAAGAGACCCAGTACTTC. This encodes CASSPNRPSAGQETQYF.

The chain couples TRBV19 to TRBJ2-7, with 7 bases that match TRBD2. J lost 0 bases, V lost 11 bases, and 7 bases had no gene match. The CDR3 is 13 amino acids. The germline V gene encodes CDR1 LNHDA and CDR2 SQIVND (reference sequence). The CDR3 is CASSGASSYEQYF. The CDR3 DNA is TGTGCCTCAAGCGGGGCTAGCTCCTACGAGCAGTACTTC.

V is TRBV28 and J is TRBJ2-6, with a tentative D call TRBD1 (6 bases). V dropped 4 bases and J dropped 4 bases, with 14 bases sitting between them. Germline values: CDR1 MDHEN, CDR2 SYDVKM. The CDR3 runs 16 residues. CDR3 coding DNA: TGTGCCAGCAGTTCTCCGGACAGCAAGGGGGCCAACGTCCTGACTTTC. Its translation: CASSSPDSKGANVLTF.

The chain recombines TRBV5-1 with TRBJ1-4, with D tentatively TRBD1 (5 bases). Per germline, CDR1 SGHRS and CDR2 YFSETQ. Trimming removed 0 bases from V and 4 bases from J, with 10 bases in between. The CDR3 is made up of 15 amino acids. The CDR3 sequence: CASSLGGANNEKLFF. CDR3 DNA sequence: TGCGCCAGCAGCTTGGGAGGGGCAAATAATGAAAAACTGTTTTTT.

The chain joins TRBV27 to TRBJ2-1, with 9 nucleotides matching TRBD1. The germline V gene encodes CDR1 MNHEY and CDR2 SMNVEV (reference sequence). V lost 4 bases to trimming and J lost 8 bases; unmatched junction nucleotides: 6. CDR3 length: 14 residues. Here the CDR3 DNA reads TGTGCCAGCAGTTGGGACAGGGAGGCCTATGAGCAGTTCTTC. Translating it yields CASSWDREAYEQFF.

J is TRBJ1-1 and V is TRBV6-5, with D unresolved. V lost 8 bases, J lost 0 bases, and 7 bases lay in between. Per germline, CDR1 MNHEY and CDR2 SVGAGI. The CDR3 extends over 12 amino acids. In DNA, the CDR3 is TGTGCCAGCCTAGGAGTGAACACTGAAGCTTTCTTT. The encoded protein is CASLGVNTEAFF.

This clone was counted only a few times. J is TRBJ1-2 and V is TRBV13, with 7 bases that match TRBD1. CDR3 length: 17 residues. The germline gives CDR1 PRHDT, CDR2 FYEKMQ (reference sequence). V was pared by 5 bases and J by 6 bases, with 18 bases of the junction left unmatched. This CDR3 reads CASSPLATGLLLDGYTF. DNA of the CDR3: TGTGCCAGCAGCCCGCTAGCGACAGGGCTACTTTTAGATGGCTACACCTTC.

DNA of the CDR3: TGTGCCAGCACACCCTCCTCTGGAAACACCATATATTTT. This codes for CASTPSSGNTIYF. The rearrangement uses TRBV2 and TRBJ1-3; D gene uncertain. CDR1 and CDR2 (germline): SNHLY, FYNNEI. This CDR3 spans 13 amino acids. The V end lost 7 bases, the J end lost 0 bases, and 7 bases lay between the germline ends.

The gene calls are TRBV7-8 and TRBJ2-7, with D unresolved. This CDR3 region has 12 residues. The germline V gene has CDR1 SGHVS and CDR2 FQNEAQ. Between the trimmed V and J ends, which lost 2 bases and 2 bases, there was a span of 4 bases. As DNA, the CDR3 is TGTGCCAGCAGCTTAACAACCTACGAGCAGTACTTC. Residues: CASSLTTYEQYF. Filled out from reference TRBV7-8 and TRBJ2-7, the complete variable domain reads GAGVSQSPRYKVAKRGQDVALRCDPISGHVSLFWYQQALGQGPEFLTYFQNEAQLDKSGLPSDRFFAERPEGSVSTLKIQRTQQEDSAVYLCASSLTTYEQYFGPGTRLTVT.

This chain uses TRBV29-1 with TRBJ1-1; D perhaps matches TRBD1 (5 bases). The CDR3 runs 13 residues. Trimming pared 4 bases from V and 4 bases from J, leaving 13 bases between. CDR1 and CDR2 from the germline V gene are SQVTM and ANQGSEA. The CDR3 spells CSVGGRARTEAFF. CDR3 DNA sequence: TGCAGCGTTGGCGGCAGGGCGCGCACTGAAGCTTTCTTT.

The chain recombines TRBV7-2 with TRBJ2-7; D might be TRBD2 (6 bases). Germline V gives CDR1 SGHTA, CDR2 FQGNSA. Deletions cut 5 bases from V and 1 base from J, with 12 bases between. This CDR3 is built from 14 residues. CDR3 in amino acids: CASSRGGMSYEQYF. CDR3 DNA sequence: TGTGCCAGCAGCCGTGGGGGGATGTCCTACGAGCAGTACTTC.

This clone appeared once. CDR3 coding DNA: TGCGCCAGCAGCTTGGTTGTCGGGAGGGATGGGGCCAACGTCCTGACTTTC. Amino acids: CASSLVVGRDGANVLTF. This chain links TRBV5-1 with TRBJ2-6, with 8 bases fitting TRBD2. The CDR3 is 17 amino acids. J was trimmed by 3 bases and V by 0 bases; bases with no gene match: 5. Germline V lookup: CDR1 SGHRS, CDR2 YFSETQ.

The CDR3 region is CASSYNRQNEKLFF. For the CDR3, the DNA is TGTGCCAGCAGTTACAACAGACAAAATGAAAAACTGTTTTTT. This chain links TRBV6-5 with TRBJ1-4; D unresolved. Germline assignment: CDR1 MNHEY and CDR2 SVGAGI. This CDR3 has 14 amino acids. V was trimmed by 2 bases and J by 5 bases, leaving 9 bases between them.

The CDR3 loop is CASSFTGLVGANVLTF. Written as DNA, the CDR3 is TGCGCCAGCAGTTTTACAGGGCTGGTCGGGGCCAACGTCCTGACTTTC. The chain has TRBV5-1 and TRBJ2-6, with a tentative D call TRBD1 (6 bases). V was clipped by 5 bases and J by 4 bases, with 16 bases between them. The CDR3 sequence is 16 residues long. From germline, CDR1 is SGHRS and CDR2 YFSETQ.

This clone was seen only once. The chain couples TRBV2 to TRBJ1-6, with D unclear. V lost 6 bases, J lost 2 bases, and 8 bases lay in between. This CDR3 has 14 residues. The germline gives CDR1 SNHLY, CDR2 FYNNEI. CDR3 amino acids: CASSGRTYNSPLHF. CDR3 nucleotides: TGTGCCAGCAGCGGGCGGACCTATAATTCACCCCTCCACTTT.

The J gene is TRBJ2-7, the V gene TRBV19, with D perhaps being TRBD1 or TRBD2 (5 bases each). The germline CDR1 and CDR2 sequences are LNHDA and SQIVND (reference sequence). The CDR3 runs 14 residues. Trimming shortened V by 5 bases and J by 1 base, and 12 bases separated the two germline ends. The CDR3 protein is CASSEGRDSYEQYF. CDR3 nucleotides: TGTGCCAGTAGTGAGGGCAGGGATTCCTACGAGCAGTACTTC.

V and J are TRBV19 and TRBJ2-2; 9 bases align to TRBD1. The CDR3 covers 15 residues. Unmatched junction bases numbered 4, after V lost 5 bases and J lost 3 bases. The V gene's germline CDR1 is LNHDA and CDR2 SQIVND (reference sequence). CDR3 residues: CASSLRTGDTGELFF. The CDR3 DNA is TGTGCCAGTAGTCTGCGGACAGGGGACACCGGGGAGCTGTTTTTT.

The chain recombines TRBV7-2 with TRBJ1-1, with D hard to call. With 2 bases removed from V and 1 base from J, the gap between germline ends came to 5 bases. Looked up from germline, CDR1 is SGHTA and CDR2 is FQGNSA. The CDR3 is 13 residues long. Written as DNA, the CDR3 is TGTGCCAGCAGCTTAAAGACGAACACTGAAGCTTTCTTT. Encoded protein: CASSLKTNTEAFF.

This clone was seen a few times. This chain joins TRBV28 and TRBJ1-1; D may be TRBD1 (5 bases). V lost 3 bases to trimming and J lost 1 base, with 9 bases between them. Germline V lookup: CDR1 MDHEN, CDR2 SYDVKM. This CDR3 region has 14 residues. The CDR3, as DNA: TGTGCCAGCAGTTTTCACAGGACGAACACTGAAGCTTTCTTT. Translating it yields CASSFHRTNTEAFF.